The 15 T cell receptor beta chains listed next were all sequenced from one sample in a study of CD8+CD57+ T cells in acquired aplastic anemia (dated by TCRdb to 2017 to 2018). Sequencing used an Illumina HiSeq 2000. Profiling of TCR beta VDJ combinations and CDR3 sequences used genomic DNA as the template. TCRdb reworked the public reads: Q25 trimming with fastp, MiXCR clone assembly, productive beta chains retained. Rows matching on CDR3 protein sequence are summarized as one entry with the most common DNA and genes. This sample is represented by around 170,000 distinct CDR3 sequences; around 60% of them were singletons. The ten top clones hold 45% to 55% of the sample. Material for sequencing was sorted CD4+, CD8+, or CD8+CD57+ T cells (not recorded which) from PBMCs. Receptors were obtained from a human donor in good health.

Comments on this clonotype: A junction end diverges from the germline sequence, so it may reflect a read error. This chain links TRBV20-1 with TRBJ1-6; TRBD1 might be the D (6 bases). CDR3 length: 16 amino acids. Looked up from germline, CDR1 is DFQATT and CDR2 is SNEGSKA (reference sequence). DNA of the CDR3: TGCAGTGCTAGAGATCTTGGCCAGGGGTATAATTCACCCCTCCACTTC. Protein sequence: CSARDLGQGYNSPLHF.

V gene TRBV2 combines with J gene TRBJ1-2; TRBD1 agrees at 12 bases. Per germline, CDR1 SNHLY and CDR2 FYNNEI. This CDR3 region has 15 residues. After removal of 6 bases from V and 6 bases from J, the junction contained 8 bases not matched to a gene. The chain's CDR3 is CASRTGTGGADGYTF. The CDR3 nucleotides read TGTGCCAGCAGGACCGGGACAGGGGGCGCGGATGGCTACACCTTC.

Ten or more counts support this clonotype. The V gene is TRBV6-1, the J gene TRBJ1-5; weak D call: TRBD1 (6 bases). CDR1 MNHNS and CDR2 SASEGT come from the germline V gene. The CDR3 runs to 15 residues. The V end was cut by 7 bases, the J end by 6 bases, with 19 bases between. The CDR3 DNA reads TGTGCCAGCACCACACGAGGACAGTGGCGTCAGCCCCAGCATTTT. This translates into CASTTRGQWRQPQHF.

The chain recombines TRBV10-2 with TRBJ2-1; the D gene is possibly TRBD2 (6 bases). V lost 8 bases and J 6 bases, leaving 11 bases between the germline ends. This CDR3 has 12 amino acids. Per germline, CDR1 WSHSY and CDR2 SAAADI. CDR3 loop: CASGGIINEQFF. CDR3 DNA: TGCGCCAGCGGGGGGATCATCAATGAGCAGTTCTTC.

This clonotype was found a few times. This rearrangement joins TRBV6-1 to TRBJ2-1; 8 bases line up with TRBD2. CDR1 is MNHNS, CDR2 SASEGT, per germline. The CDR3 covers 17 residues. With V trimmed by 6 bases and J by 3 bases, 13 bases remained unmatched. Here the CDR3 reads CASRRLGGGIGYNEQFF. Here the CDR3 DNA reads TGTGCCAGCAGGCGACTTGGCGGGGGGATAGGCTACAATGAGCAGTTCTTC.

In this sample, this clonotype turned up many times. V is TRBV9 and J is TRBJ2-1; D is perhaps TRBD1 or TRBD2 (5 bases each). CDR3 length: 15 amino acids. V lost 3 bases and J lost 4, with 14 bases in between. In germline, CDR1 is SGDLS, CDR2 YYNGEE. CDR3 protein: CASSASGTPYNEQFF. The CDR3 nucleotides read TGTGCCAGCAGCGCTTCCGGGACGCCATACAATGAGCAGTTCTTC. The full variable domain, completed using reference TRBV9 and TRBJ2-1, is DSGVTQTPKHLITATGQRVTLRCSPRSGDLSVYWYQQSLDQGLQFLIQYYNGEERAKGNILERFSAQQFPDLHSELNLSSLELGDSALYFCASSASGTPYNEQFFGPGTRLTVL.

The chain employs TRBV12-3 or TRBV12-4 and TRBJ2-3; 11 bases map to TRBD2. The CDR3 has 17 amino acids. The V segment lost 0 bases and the J segment 1 base; nucleotides outside the gene matches: 3. In DNA, the CDR3 is TGTGCCAGCAGTTTAGCCAAACTAGCGGGAGGCACAGATACGCAGTATTTT. Translated, it gives CASSLAKLAGGTDTQYF.

This clonotype has a single count. CDR3 amino acids: CASRVTGEAGNTIYF. For the CDR3, the DNA is TGCGCCAGCAGGGTAACAGGGGAGGCTGGAAACACCATATATTTT. The chain recombines TRBV5-1 with TRBJ1-3, with TRBD1 matching 7 bases. The CDR3 sequence is 15 residues long. Trimming cost V 5 bases and J 2 bases; bases outside gene matches: 7. Germline CDR1 is SGHRS and CDR2 is YFSETQ.

In this sample, this clonotype turned up once. The chain recombines TRBV4-1 with TRBJ1-1; weak D call: TRBD1 (5 bases). CDR3 length equals 14 residues. Trimming cost V 6 bases and J 5 bases, with 16 bases left between them. CDR1 MGHRA and CDR2 YSYEKL come from the germline V gene. CDR3 sequence: CASRGLTAGTEAFF. CDR3 in DNA: TGCGCCAGCAGAGGATTGACAGCGGGGACTGAAGCTTTCTTT.

This chain links TRBV7-4 with TRBJ2-5; 16 positions match TRBD2. The length of the CDR3 is 18 residues. The germline V gene has CDR1 SGHVT and CDR2 SQSDAQ. The V and J ends lost 9 bases and 5 bases, in that order; junction bases with no gene match: 15. CDR3 coding DNA: TGTGCCAGTAGCCCGGGACTAGCGGGAGGGCAATCTTTGGAGACCCAGTACTTC. Protein product: CASSPGLAGGQSLETQYF.

The table lists this clonotype with a count of one. Given a much more abundant clone one base away, this may be a read error. This CDR3 is CASSQGAVLTSNKQYF. CDR3 sequence (DNA): TGTGCCAGCAGCCAAGGCGCAGTATTAACCTCCAACAAGCAGTACTTC. The V gene is TRBV7-9, the J gene TRBJ2-7; D remains ambiguous. The germline V gene has CDR1 SEHNR and CDR2 FQNEAQ (reference sequence). V was shortened by 5 bases and J by 8 bases, with 25 bases between the two germline ends. The CDR3 is 16 amino acids.

A word on this clonotype: At one of its ends the junction is not consistent with the germline gene, which may arise from a read error. V and J are TRBV20-1 and TRBJ1-1; D gene uncertain. This CDR3 region has 14 residues. Germline CDR1 and CDR2: DFQATT and SNEGSKA (reference sequence). The CDR3 loop is CSARDAQVISEAFF. CDR3 coding DNA: TGCAGTGCTCGAGACGCTCAGGTGATCTCTGAAGCTTTCTTT.

The J gene is TRBJ1-6, the V gene TRBV20-1; 9 nucleotides line up with TRBD1. Germline trimming cut 0 bases from V and 1 base from J; bases unmatched to any gene: 7. Looked up from germline, CDR1 is DFQATT and CDR2 is SNEGSKA (reference sequence). The CDR3 runs 18 residues. The chain's CDR3 is CSARDTGQGGSYNSPLHF. CDR3 nucleotide sequence: TGCAGTGCTAGAGATACGGGACAGGGCGGTTCCTATAATTCACCCCTCCACTTT.

This clonotype was seen a handful of times. This chain uses TRBV27 with TRBJ2-1, with 16 positions matching TRBD2. V lost 4 bases and J lost 13; bases outside the gene matches: 10. This CDR3 is built from 16 residues. Germline CDR1 is MNHEY and CDR2 is SMNVEV (reference sequence). CDR3 loop: CASSSTGTSGRALQFF. For the CDR3, the DNA is TGTGCCAGCAGTTCCACCGGGACTAGCGGGAGGGCACTTCAGTTCTTC.

The chain has TRBV7-3 and TRBJ2-3, with D possibly being TRBD1 or TRBD2 (5 bases each). Looked up from germline, CDR1 is SGHTA and CDR2 is FQGTGA. This CDR3 comprises 15 residues. V was clipped by 6 bases and J by 5 bases, with 18 bases between them. The chain's CDR3 is CASRMDIGGGDTQYF. The CDR3 coding sequence is TGTGCCAGCAGAATGGACATCGGAGGCGGAGATACGCAGTATTTT.